A selection of T cell receptor beta chains follows, all from one sample in a study of blood T cell repertoires in COVID-19. Produced via immunoSEQ multiplex PCR; TCRdb's table is partial and in-frame only. The sample has 160,000 or so clones; about 91% are singletons. Material for sequencing was peripheral blood. The source of these receptors is a woman aged 45 to 65 with acute or convalescent COVID-19. The CDR3 runs from the conserved cysteine through the conserved F or W. A D gene is named only where the DNA matches it firmly. Expanded clones get a size class; other rows say once, few or many, or leave the size out.

d_gene	abundance	v_gene	j_gene	CDR3aa	CDR3nt
NA	NA	TRBV7-8	TRBJ2-4	CASSLNLLAKNIQYF	TGTGCCAGCAGCTTAAACCTATTAGCCAAAAACATTCAGTACTTC
NA	NA	TRBV7-2	TRBJ2-3	CASSYSSGLSTDTQYF	TGTGCCAGCAGCTACAGTAGCGGCCTCAGCACAGATACGCAGTATTTT
TRBD1	NA	TRBV7-9	TRBJ1-2	CASSFGDRALRGYTF	TGTGCCAGCAGCTTTGGAGACAGGGCCCTTAGGGGCTACACCTTC
TRBD1	NA	TRBV11-2	TRBJ1-2	CASSLGGDRGAF	TGTGCCAGCAGCTTAGGAGGGGACAGGGGCGCCTTC
TRBD2	NA	TRBV6-6	TRBJ2-7	CASSGGVSYEQYF	TGTGCCAGCAGTGGGGGGGTCAGCTACGAGCAGTACTTC
NA	NA	TRBV27	TRBJ1-1	CASSFIPNTEAFF	TGTGCCAGCAGTTTCATTCCGAACACTGAAGCTTTCTTT
NA	NA	TRBV5-1	TRBJ2-1	CASSGETGRSYNEQFF	TGCGCCAGCAGCGGGGAGACAGGGAGGTCCTACAATGAGCAGTTCTTC
NA	NA	TRBV11-2	TRBJ1-6	CASSLEGVDSPLHF	TGTGCCAGCAGCTTAGAAGGGGTTGATTCACCCCTCCACTTT
TRBD1	NA	TRBV3-1/TRBV3-2	TRBJ1-1	CASTRRTGTNTEAFF	TGTGCCAGCACCCGGAGGACAGGGACGAACACTGAAGCTTTCTTT
NA	NA	TRBV7-3	TRBJ1-2	CASSFIPGQGYGYTF	TGTGCCAGCAGCTTTATCCCAGGGCAAGGCTATGGCTACACCTTC
TRBD2	NA	TRBV18	TRBJ2-3	CASTAWREGTDTQYF	TGTGCCAGCACCGCCTGGCGGGAGGGCACAGATACGCAGTATTTT
TRBD2	NA	TRBV9	TRBJ2-1	CASSLSGTSGVQKFF	TGTGCCAGCAGCCTTAGTGGGACTAGCGGCGTACAAAAGTTCTTC
TRBD1	few	TRBV19	TRBJ1-5	CASSIEQRTGYQPQHF	TGTGCCAGTAGTATAGAACAAAGGACAGGGTATCAGCCCCAGCATTTT
TRBD2	NA	TRBV5-1	TRBJ2-1	CASSLGVGRGYNEQFF	TGCGCCAGCAGCTTGGGGGTCGGGAGGGGATACAATGAGCAGTTCTTC
NA	NA	TRBV12-3/TRBV12-4	TRBJ1-1	CASKGYMNTEAFF	TGTGCCAGCAAGGGGTATATGAACACTGAAGCTTTCTTT
NA	NA	TRBV11-3	TRBJ1-2	CASSAGTSYGYTF	TGTGCCAGCAGCGCCGGGACAAGCTATGGCTACACCTTC
TRBD1	NA	TRBV5-6	TRBJ1-1	CASTGTTGAGTEAFF	TGTGCCAGCACCGGTACGACAGGGGCTGGCACTGAAGCTTTCTTT
TRBD1	NA	TRBV19	TRBJ1-1	CASSVLEGAGTEAFF	TGTGCCAGTAGTGTCCTGGAGGGGGCTGGGACTGAAGCTTTCTTT
NA	NA	TRBV9	TRBJ2-2	CASSVEGAHTGELFF	TGTGCCAGCAGCGTAGAGGGAGCGCACACCGGGGAGCTGTTTTTT
TRBD1	NA	TRBV7-3	TRBJ2-2	CASSLGQGASTGELFF	TGTGCCAGCAGCTTAGGCCAGGGGGCGAGCACCGGGGAGCTGTTTTTT
NA	NA	TRBV12-5	TRBJ1-1	CASGLSRDEAFF	TGTGCTAGTGGTTTATCACGGGATGAAGCTTTCTTT
TRBD1	NA	TRBV6-2/TRBV6-3	TRBJ1-6	CASSTTGEGFYYNSPLHF	TGTGCCAGCAGTACGACAGGGGAAGGCTTCTACTATAATTCACCCCTCCACTTT
NA	NA	TRBV6-5	TRBJ1-2	CASSYSASSGDYGYTF	TGTGCCAGCAGTTACTCGGCTTCTTCAGGGGACTATGGCTACACCTTC
NA	NA	TRBV25-1	TRBJ2-5	CASSEPTGSQETQYF	TGTGCCAGCAGTGAACCCACAGGGTCCCAAGAGACCCAGTACTTC
NA	NA	TRBV28	TRBJ1-2	CASKIEPPWGGYTF	TGTGCCAGCAAGATTGAACCGCCCTGGGGCGGCTACACCTTC
NA	NA	TRBV5-6	TRBJ1-2	CASSFGQEFYGYTF	TGTGCCAGCAGCTTTGGACAAGAATTTTATGGCTACACCTTC
NA	NA	TRBV20-1	TRBJ1-2	CSASVQDYGYTF	TGCAGTGCTAGTGTCCAGGACTATGGCTACACCTTC
NA	NA	TRBV12-3/TRBV12-4	TRBJ1-2	CASSLDRFRGYTF	TGTGCCAGCAGTTTAGATCGTTTTCGGGGCTACACCTTC
TRBD1	NA	TRBV7-2	TRBJ1-2	CASSPSTGPNYGYTF	TGTGCCAGCAGCCCTTCGACAGGGCCTAACTATGGCTACACCTTC
NA	NA	TRBV7-9	TRBJ2-3	CASSLNGGPDTQYF	TGTGCCAGCAGCCTCAACGGGGGTCCGGATACGCAGTATTTT
NA	few	TRBV5-1	TRBJ2-3	CASSTQGASSTDTQYF	TGCGCCAGCAGCACGCAAGGGGCGTCTAGCACAGATACGCAGTATTTT